This entry concerns a single T cell receptor (beta chain). Its antigen is unidentified. J lost 0 bases, V lost 7 bases, and 7 bases had no gene match. CDR1 and CDR2 (germline): SQVTM, ANQGSEA. The CDR3 covers 16 residues. This sample is part of a study of cytomegalovirus exposure and HLA in healthy donors. Overall study findings and caveats: The CMV antigen specificity of a few CMV-associated chains was confirmed through in vitro analysis.

TCRdb's copy holds only in-frame clones and misses some; the assay was immunoSEQ multiplex PCR. The sample shows about 330,000 clones, 86% of them seen only once. The gene calls are TRBV29-1 and TRBJ2-6; 9 bases map to TRBD1. Sequenced material: PBMCs. This clonotype originated in a woman in her late teens or twenties in good health and CMV-seronegative. The CDR3 DNA reads as TGCAGCGCCGGACAGGGGCCCAGCTCTGGGGCCAACGTCCTGACTTTC. Protein product: CSAGQGPSSGANVLTF.